Listed here is a single T cell receptor beta chain. What it binds is not known. Russia was home to the donors, healthy Caucasian individuals aged about 6 to 90. Germline lookup yields CDR1 MDHEN and CDR2 SYDVKM. This CDR3 spans 13 amino acids. Trimming removed 8 bases at V and 0 bases at J, with 10 bases between. A sample-barcoded 5' primer and a J-beta primer mix were used in a second PCR of roughly 7 to 11 cycles. CDR3-containing paired-end reads numbering at least 3 million came from each sample. TCRdb passed the 5' RACE reads through MiXCR, listing each CDR3 protein once. The table includes over 750,000 distinct CDR3 sequences, 20% to 25% detected once. These data originate in a study of blood T cells in healthy people across ages. Study findings and constraints: Roughly linear declines in TCR beta diversity per million T cells occurred with age. Long-lived and aged donors differed, with more naive CD4+ cells and higher diversity in the long-lived.

This sample also appeared in a second study, on T cells of mothers and their children.

The specimen sequenced was blood. The TCR was taken from a boy between 10 and 17 years old in good health. The chain has TRBV28 and TRBJ1-1, with D hard to call. CDR3 DNA: TGTGCCAGCGGAGAGTTGATGAACACTGAAGCTTTCTTT. Translation: CASGELMNTEAFF.